A single sample is the source of the 5 T cell receptor beta chains below, sequenced in a study of blood T cell repertoires in COVID-19. The protocol was immunoSEQ multiplex PCR, while the TCRdb copy is restricted to in-frame clones and leaves out a portion. The table lists 300,000 or so clones, about 90% of them singletons. Sequencing input: PBMCs or T cells enriched from blood (not recorded which). The receptor source for this set is a woman aged 25 to 39 who had recovered from COVID-19.

This clone occurred once. The rearrangement uses TRBV4-1 and TRBJ1-1; TRBD1 matches 10 bases. CDR1 MGHRA and CDR2 YSYEKL come from the germline V gene. The CDR3 has 16 amino acids. V gave up 1 base and J gave up 5 bases; unmatched junction bases: 7. Here the CDR3 DNA reads TGCGCCAGCAGCCAAGTCCCGGACAGGGGGGGGACTGAAGCTTTCTTT. Translating gives CASSQVPDRGGTEAFF.

The rearrangement uses TRBV10-3 and TRBJ2-7, with 9 bases fitting TRBD1. The CDR3 is 16 residues long. V lost 6 bases to trimming and J lost 3 bases; unmatched junction nucleotides: 12. Looked up from germline, CDR1 is ENHRY and CDR2 is SYGVKD. CDR3 bases: TGTGCCATCAGGACGAGTTGGGACAGGGACAACTACGAGCAGTACTTC. Its translation: CAIRTSWDRDNYEQYF.

The sample holds one count of this clone. Written as DNA, the CDR3 is TGTGCCAGCAGCTTGCGGACTAGCTTCGAGCAGTACTTC. Its protein product is CASSLRTSFEQYF. The chain uses TRBV5-6 and TRBJ2-7, with 8 bases matching TRBD2. CDR3 length: 13 residues. The germline CDR1 and CDR2 sequences are SGHDT and YYEEEE. The junction had 3 bases not matched to a gene; V was cut back by 1 base and J by 6 bases.

The chain carries TRBV29-1 and TRBJ2-5; TRBD2 matches 12 bases. The CDR3 is 14 residues long. The V gene's germline CDR1 is SQVTM and CDR2 ANQGSEA. Unmatched junction bases numbered 5, after V lost 5 bases and J lost 4 bases. CDR3: CSVKLAGGSETQYF. DNA of the CDR3: TGCAGCGTTAAACTAGCGGGGGGATCAGAGACCCAGTACTTC.

The chain joins TRBV5-1 to TRBJ2-2; D is perhaps TRBD1 (6 bases). Germline V gives CDR1 SGHRS, CDR2 YFSETQ. This CDR3 is built from 16 residues. V was cut by 4 bases and J by 1 base, with 14 bases left in between. The CDR3, as DNA: TGCGCCAGCAGCACGATTCCGGACAGGAACACCGGGGAGCTGTTTTTT. Encoded protein: CASSTIPDRNTGELFF.